This T cell receptor beta chain appears in the sequencing data of a study of T cells in localized non-small cell lung cancer. Overall study findings and caveats: Because researchers sequenced only one region of the tumor, heterogeneity is still possible. There was higher T cell clonality in uninvolved adjacent lung than in tumor, and it was highest there. Longer overall survival was seen with higher T cell density measured in blood. Researchers found a median around 61 of the top 100 tumor clones in adjacent lung.

This clone was recorded only once. Its antigen remains unknown. TCRdb keeps only in-frame clones here, not all; method: immunoSEQ multiplex PCR. This table holds tens of thousands of clones, approximately 80% found once. Between the trimmed V and J ends, which lost 0 bases and 1 base, there was a span of 11 bases. Germline CDR1 reads SGHNT; CDR2 reads YYREEE (reference sequence). This CDR3 region has 17 residues. The clonotype originates from a male donor older than 55 with stage III squamous cell lung carcinoma. The input for sequencing was peripheral blood, taken before any cancer treatment. The V and J genes are TRBV5-4 and TRBJ2-6; D unclear. The CDR3 nucleotides read TGTGCCAGCAGCTTGGGGGCAGGCGCGTCTGGGGCCAACGTCCTGACTTTC. Translated: CASSLGAGASGANVLTF.